This TCR beta chain originates from a study of OX40 agonist ivuxolimab in advanced cancers. The overall study: Patients' therapy was ivuxolimab, an antibody that acts as an agonist of OX40 (CD134). Those treated in dose escalation had hepatocellular carcinoma, melanoma, renal cell cancer or head and neck cancer. Patients were 82.7% male with ages roughly 23 to 85, mean around 61.

The timepoints at which blood was sampled were baseline, cycle 4 day 1, and cycle 7 day 1. With V trimmed by 6 bases and J by 7 bases, 9 bases remained unmatched. This CDR3 spans 15 amino acids. Germline V lookup: CDR1 MDHEN, CDR2 SYDVKM. The protocol was immunoSEQ multiplex PCR, while the TCRdb copy is restricted to in-frame clones and leaves out a portion. The table lists fewer than 95,000 clones, around 84% of them singletons. This clone was detected a few times. This sequence was found in an adult with an advanced solid tumor such as melanoma, head and neck, liver or kidney cancer. The chain carries TRBV28 and TRBJ1-4, with 9 positions matching TRBD1. The input for sequencing was CD4+ or CD8+ T cells sorted from blood, taken in a trial of the OX40 agonist ivuxolimab. CDR3: CASSPTTGGIEKLFF. The CDR3 coding sequence is TGTGCCAGCAGCCCAACCACAGGGGGCATTGAAAAACTGTTTTTT.